These 13 T cell receptor beta chains came from one sample sequenced in a study of monozygotic twins with inflammatory bowel disease. From its re-call of the 5' RACE reads, TCRdb lists each CDR3 protein once, without DNA. The specimen's table records tens of thousands of distinct CDR3 sequences. Specimen: blood. The receptors here all came from a human donor with ulcerative colitis or Crohn's disease, or a healthy co-twin of an affected twin (not recorded which).

This CDR3 is CASSSWGSSYEQYF. The chain links TRBV5-1 to TRBJ2-7; TCRdb outputs TRBD1, but without DNA this stays unchecked. CDR3 length equals 14 residues. Germline V lookup: CDR1 SGHRS, CDR2 YFSETQ.

The chain has TRBV20-1 and TRBJ2-2; the TRBD1 assignment by TCRdb is unverifiable without DNA. The CDR3 consists of 14 residues. Germline V gene data show CDR1 as DFQATT and CDR2 as SNEGSKA (reference sequence). CDR3 loop: CSVRSGGNTGELFF.

J is TRBJ1-6 and V is TRBV6-5; TCRdb returns TRBD1, unconfirmable since there is no DNA. Germline CDR1 reads MNHEY; CDR2 reads SVGAGI. CDR3 size: 14 residues. CDR3 protein: CASNSDRRNSPLHF.

The rearrangement joins TRBV5-1 to TRBJ2-1; TCRdb's D call of TRBD1 is untestable without DNA. The germline V gene has CDR1 SGHRS and CDR2 YFSETQ. This CDR3 contains 17 residues. The CDR3 here is CASSLNILVGRWNEQFF.

The chain carries TRBV7-2 and TRBJ1-5; there is no DNA to check the TCRdb D call of TRBD1. The germline V gene encodes CDR1 SGHTA and CDR2 FQGNSA. The CDR3 has 14 residues. CDR3 sequence reads: CASSPRQSNQPQHF.

This CDR3 reads CASSLRTGGGKETQYF. This rearrangement joins TRBV27 to TRBJ2-5; no DNA is available, so the TRBD1 call from TCRdb remains unchecked. CDR3 length equals 16 residues. CDR1 MNHEY and CDR2 SMNVEV come from the germline V gene (reference sequence).

The V gene is TRBV6-1, the J gene TRBJ1-2; TCRdb selects TRBD1, and the lack of DNA leaves this call unchecked. Germline V lookup: CDR1 MNHNS, CDR2 SASEGT. CDR3 length equals 14 residues. CDR3 loop: CASRSLGQGYGYTF.

The gene calls are TRBV20-1 and TRBJ2-7; TCRdb returns TRBD1, unconfirmable since there is no DNA. There are 15 residues in the CDR3. Per germline, CDR1 DFQATT and CDR2 SNEGSKA (reference sequence). This CDR3 is CSTSSGGGRAYEQYF.

V is TRBV27 and J is TRBJ2-7; absent DNA, TCRdb's TRBD2 call cannot be checked. CDR1 is MNHEY, CDR2 SMNVEV, per germline (reference sequence). The CDR3 spans 18 residues. CDR3 sequence reads: CASSLSGGGPLISYEQYF.

The chain recombines TRBV5-6 with TRBJ2-7; the TCRdb call, TRBD1, lacks DNA for checking. Germline loops: CDR1 SGHDT, CDR2 YYEEEE. CDR3 length: 14 residues. CDR3 loop: CASSLTPGSYEQYF.

V gene TRBV5-4 combines with J gene TRBJ1-1; with no DNA, the TCRdb D assignment of TRBD1 cannot be verified. The CDR3 has 12 residues. Germline CDR1 is SGHNT and CDR2 is YYREEE (reference sequence). CDR3 sequence reads: CASSLPGFEAFF.

This chain uses TRBV28 with TRBJ2-5; TCRdb picks TRBD2, but there is no DNA to check that call. Per germline, CDR1 MDHEN and CDR2 SYDVKM. The CDR3 consists of 13 residues. The CDR3 here is CASSLPSTETQYF.

This chain links TRBV2 with TRBJ1-2; TCRdb designates TRBD1, a call that cannot be tested without DNA. This CDR3 is built from 13 residues. Germline V gives CDR1 SNHLY, CDR2 FYNNEI. The chain's CDR3 is CASSEDRNYGYTF.